A selection of T cell receptor beta chains follows, all from one sample in a study of cytomegalovirus exposure and HLA in healthy donors. Sequencing used immunoSEQ multiplex PCR; TCRdb keeps in-frame clones, though not all of them. Of about 140,000 clones listed, 70% to 75% are singletons. Sequencing was done on a sample of PBMCs. The receptors here all came from a human donor in good health. The CDR3 runs from the conserved cysteine through the conserved F or W. Some rows mark clone size as missing; the rest say once, few, many or name a class of expanded clone.

clone_size,v_call,j_call,cdr3_aa
.,TRBV19,TRBJ1-1,CASSIDGGSMNTEAFF
.,TRBV7-8,TRBJ2-5,CASSFGTVQETQYF
once,TRBV4-1,TRBJ2-7,CASSQEDRAGVSGEQYF
.,TRBV15,TRBJ2-5,CATSRGHGLAETQYF
.,TRBV5-1,TRBJ2-7,CASSLETGVFEQYF
.,TRBV7-2,TRBJ2-2,CASSYRGVGAGELFF
few,TRBV29-1,TRBJ2-1,CSGQGAGVNYNEQFF
few,TRBV10-3,TRBJ1-2,CAISESEGAFGYTF
.,TRBV18,TRBJ2-5,CASSQWTGEETQYF
many,TRBV6-1,TRBJ1-1,CASSPTENTEAFF
.,TRBV6-5,TRBJ1-1,CASSRGGIAEAFF
.,TRBV18,TRBJ2-3,CASSPVTASGTDTQYF
.,TRBV5-1,TRBJ1-1,CASSLNPQGGTEAFF
.,TRBV7-3,TRBJ2-1,CASSLTGSSYNEQFF
.,TRBV19,TRBJ2-3,CASSKSRTRTSTDTQYF
.,TRBV15,TRBJ2-1,CATSRQPSGGPTYNEQFF
.,TRBV9,TRBJ2-2,CASRQGYTGELFF
.,TRBV11-1,TRBJ2-7,CASSFPGLSYEQYF
.,TRBV7-9,TRBJ1-2,CASSQGLPGPGGNGYTF
once,TRBV7-8,TRBJ1-5,CASSPETGRTDQPQHF
.,TRBV6-1,TRBJ2-7,CASEAGEQYF
.,TRBV5-1,TRBJ2-5,CASSLGGGAFETQYF
.,TRBV29-1,TRBJ2-3,CSAGGPERYF
once,TRBV7-3,TRBJ2-3,CASSLSGGAPDTQYF
.,TRBV13,TRBJ2-7,CASSLGQQNYEQYF
once,TRBV11-3,TRBJ2-2,CASSLGVTGELFF
.,TRBV6-4,TRBJ2-1,CASSGEAGGSSEQFF
.,TRBV7-8,TRBJ2-2,CASSLQGTGELFF
.,TRBV13,TRBJ2-1,CASSGILADLNNEQFF
few,TRBV19,TRBJ2-7,CASRAGTDYEQYF
.,TRBV5-5,TRBJ2-7,CASSWGQGAYEQYF
.,TRBV9,TRBJ2-7,CASSVGAGGSYEQYF
.,TRBV5-1,TRBJ1-4,CASRMGQVEEKLFF
.,TRBV19,TRBJ1-2,CASSIEARLYLDYGYTF
.,TRBV7-6,TRBJ2-1,CASSLTMDEQFF
.,TRBV27,TRBJ1-1,CASSPNTGGMEAFF
.,TRBV29-1,TRBJ2-1,CSVEDPETSADNEQFF
.,TRBV12-5,TRBJ2-1,CASGLENSYNEQFF
.,TRBV27,TRBJ1-2,CASSKTPNYGYTF
.,TRBV30,TRBJ1-2,CAWSVQPPGGYGYTF
.,TRBV11-2,TRBJ2-7,CASSPTAETSYEQYF
.,TRBV10-3,TRBJ2-5,CAISETLGGLETQYF
.,TRBV7-9,TRBJ2-5,CASSLVSRSEETQYF
.,TRBV5-4,TRBJ2-1,CASSLEPGSGNEQFF
.,TRBV15,TRBJ2-5,CATSRGGVQETQYF
.,TRBV27,TRBJ1-1,CASSRTGNTEAFF
.,TRBV2,TRBJ1-1,CASSGYRGNTEAFF
.,TRBV19,TRBJ1-4,CASSIDLSGDEKLFF
few,TRBV29-1,TRBJ2-5,CSVEGLAGRETQYF
.,TRBV7-9,TRBJ1-5,CASSLGQSSNQPQHF
.,TRBV9,TRBJ2-2,CASSVDLGTGLTGELFF
.,TRBV2,TRBJ1-2,CASTGSHGYTF
.,TRBV5-1,TRBJ2-1,CASSLEQPINEQFF
.,TRBV7-9,TRBJ1-1,CSSSGGTAIEAFF
.,TRBV9,TRBJ2-3,CASSVRSTDTQYF
.,TRBV25-1,TRBJ2-7,CASRSWDSSYEQYF
once,TRBV6-5,TRBJ2-7,CASSSGDGFGEQYF
once,TRBV6-1,TRBJ1-1,CASSSTGGNTEAFF
.,TRBV2,TRBJ2-3,CASSTTLAGVIAGTDTQYF